This TCR beta chain was profiled in a study of cytomegalovirus exposure and HLA in healthy donors. The PCR was carried out with 60 Vbeta primers and 13 Jbeta primers. Libraries were prepared by immunoSEQ multiplex PCR; TCRdb keeps only in-frame clonotypes and omits some of them. Among roughly 140,000 clones listed, 55% to 70% were seen once. This TCR came from a woman aged 25 to 39 in good health and CMV-seropositive. Material for sequencing was PBMCs.

The DNA of the CDR3 is TGCAGCGTTGCCCCCAGACAGGCGAAAGCTGAAGCTTTCTTT. The encoded protein is CSVAPRQAKAEAFF. V gene TRBV29-1 combines with J gene TRBJ1-1; D may be TRBD1 (6 bases). Germline V gene sequence: CDR1 SQVTM, CDR2 ANQGSEA. This CDR3 has 14 residues. V lost 4 bases and J lost 6, with 18 bases in between.